The 5 T cell receptor beta chains below were found in one sample sequenced in a study of T cell responses to AZD1222 COVID-19 vaccine. Clones were read by immunoSEQ multiplex PCR, and TCRdb kept only the in-frame ones, dropping some. The sample records fewer than 120,000 clones, approximately 94% being singletons. The sequenced sample was peripheral blood, obtained 28 days after the second AZD1222 dose. Every receptor here comes from an adult who received the AZD1222 COVID-19 vaccine.

The V call is TRBV4-1, the J call TRBJ1-2, with D perhaps TRBD1 (5 bases). This CDR3 comprises 14 residues. Per the germline V gene, CDR1 is MGHRA and CDR2 is YSYEKL. V was shortened by 1 base and J by 3 bases, with 9 bases between the two germline ends. The CDR3 DNA sequence: TGCGCCAGCAGCCAAGTTTCAGGGCACTATGGCTACACCTTC. It translates to CASSQVSGHYGYTF.

This chain connects TRBV21-1 to TRBJ2-1. TRBV21-1 is a listed pseudogene. The CDR3 runs 15 residues. The CDR3: CASSKAVNGNNEQFF. The CDR3 bases are TGTGCCAGCAGCAAAGCCGTGAACGGAAACAATGAGCAGTTCTTC.

This clone turned up a few times. This chain joins TRBV27 and TRBJ1-4; D unresolved. CDR1 is MNHEY and CDR2 is SMNVEV in the germline V gene (reference sequence). Trimming pared 4 bases from V and 8 bases from J, leaving 8 bases between. The CDR3 consists of 12 residues. CDR3 loop: CASSYSGEKLFF. CDR3 nucleotides: TGTGCCAGCAGTTACTCGGGGGAAAAACTGTTTTTT.

The CDR3: CASSFEGAGYGYTF. The CDR3 bases are TGTGCCAGCAGTTTTGAGGGGGCCGGCTATGGCTACACCTTC. V usage is TRBV6-6 and J usage is TRBJ1-2; 7 bases are shared with TRBD1. The CDR3 length is 14 residues. Germline V CDR1 and CDR2: MNHNY, SVGAGI (reference sequence). V dropped 4 bases and J dropped 4; count of bases not matched to a gene: 6.

This chain links TRBV18 with TRBJ1-1, with D uncertain. Trimming cost V 6 bases and J 3 bases, with 17 bases left between them. Per the germline V gene, CDR1 is KGHSH and CDR2 is LQKENI. The CDR3 contains 15 residues. CDR3 sequence: CASSPGLGSDTEAFF. CDR3 nucleotides: TGTGCCAGCTCGCCAGGTTTGGGGAGCGACACTGAAGCTTTCTTT.